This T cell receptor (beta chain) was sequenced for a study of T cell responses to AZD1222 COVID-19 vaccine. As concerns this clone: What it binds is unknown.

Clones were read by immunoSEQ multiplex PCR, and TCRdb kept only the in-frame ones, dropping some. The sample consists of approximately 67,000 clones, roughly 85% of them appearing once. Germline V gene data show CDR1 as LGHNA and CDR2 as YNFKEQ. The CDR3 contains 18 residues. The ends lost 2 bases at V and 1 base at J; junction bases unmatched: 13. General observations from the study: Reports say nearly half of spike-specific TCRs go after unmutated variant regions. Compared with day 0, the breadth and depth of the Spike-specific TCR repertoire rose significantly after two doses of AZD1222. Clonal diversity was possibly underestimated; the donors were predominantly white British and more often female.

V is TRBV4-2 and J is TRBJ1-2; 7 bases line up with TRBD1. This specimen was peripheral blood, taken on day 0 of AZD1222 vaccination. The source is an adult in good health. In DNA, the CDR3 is TGTGCCAGCAGCCAATCCCCGGGACAGAGGGCGGTTAACTATGGCTACACCTTC. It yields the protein CASSQSPGQRAVNYGYTF.